The rows below give T cell receptor beta chains drawn from one sample of a study of CD8+CD57+ T cells in acquired aplastic anemia. TCRdb used MiXCR to reprocess the reads, holding one entry per CDR3 protein. Of some 180,000 distinct CDR3 sequences listed, approximately 48% are singletons. The sample taken for sequencing was sorted CD4+, CD8+, or CD8+CD57+ T cells (not recorded which) from PBMCs. These receptor sequences come from a human donor with aplastic anemia. Each CDR3 is given with its conserved first and last residue. D genes are given only for firm matches. Size is stated for part of the rows, as once, few or many counts, or as a class when the clone is expanded.

v_call: TRBV19; j_call: TRBJ1-4; d_call: TRBD1; clone_size: many; cdr3_nt: TGTGCCAGTAGTATAGGGCAGGGGGCGAACGAAAAACTGTTTTTT; cdr3_aa: CASSIGQGANEKLFF
v_call: TRBV6-1; j_call: TRBJ1-3; d_call: .; clone_size: few; cdr3_nt: TGTGCCAGCAGTCGCGAGGGAATTGGAAACACCATATATTTT; cdr3_aa: CASSREGIGNTIYF
v_call: TRBV4-1; j_call: TRBJ1-4; d_call: TRBD1; clone_size: many; cdr3_nt: TGCGCCAGCAGCCACCACGGGACAGCTGAAAAACTGTTTTTT; cdr3_aa: CASSHHGTAEKLFF
v_call: TRBV5-1; j_call: TRBJ2-5; d_call: TRBD2; clone_size: .; cdr3_nt: TGCGCCAGCAGCTTGAGGCTAGCGGGGGGGCAAGAGACCCAGTACTTC; cdr3_aa: CASSLRLAGGQETQYF
v_call: TRBV10-3; j_call: TRBJ2-5; d_call: TRBD2; clone_size: .; cdr3_nt: TGTGCCATAGGGGTAGCGGGAGGGCCGGAGACCCAGTACTTC; cdr3_aa: CAIGVAGGPETQYF
v_call: TRBV20-1; j_call: TRBJ1-1; d_call: TRBD1; clone_size: .; cdr3_nt: TGCAGTGTCCGACAGGGTCCGTACACTGAAGCTTTCTTT; cdr3_aa: CSVRQGPYTEAFF
v_call: TRBV19; j_call: TRBJ2-7; d_call: .; clone_size: many; cdr3_nt: TGTGCCAGTAGTAATAAAGGCGGAAGCTACGAGCAGTACTTC; cdr3_aa: CASSNKGGSYEQYF
v_call: TRBV2; j_call: TRBJ1-6; d_call: .; clone_size: many; cdr3_nt: TGTGCCAGCAGGGACACCCTTTCACCCCTCCACTTT; cdr3_aa: CASRDTLSPLHF
v_call: TRBV2; j_call: TRBJ2-4; d_call: TRBD1; clone_size: .; cdr3_nt: TGTGCCAGCTTCAAGGGGACAGGGTCTTATGAAAACATTCAGTACTTC; cdr3_aa: CASFKGTGSYENIQYF
v_call: TRBV7-2; j_call: TRBJ2-7; d_call: .; clone_size: .; cdr3_nt: TGTGCTAGCAGCCTAGCCTCGGGAGTCACCTACGAGCAGTACTTC; cdr3_aa: CASSLASGVTYEQYF
v_call: TRBV20-1; j_call: TRBJ2-1; d_call: .; clone_size: many; cdr3_nt: TGCAGTGCTAGAGGGCCGGCGGATGAGCAGTTCTTC; cdr3_aa: CSARGPADEQFF
v_call: TRBV18; j_call: TRBJ2-3; d_call: TRBD1; clone_size: few; cdr3_nt: TGTGCCAGCTCCCGGACAGGGGAGAGAGATACGCAGTATTTT; cdr3_aa: CASSRTGERDTQYF
v_call: TRBV2; j_call: TRBJ2-7; d_call: TRBD1; clone_size: many; cdr3_nt: TGTGCCAGCAGATCGGGACAGGGGAACGAGCAGTACTTC; cdr3_aa: CASRSGQGNEQYF
v_call: TRBV7-9; j_call: TRBJ1-5; d_call: .; clone_size: many; cdr3_nt: TGTGCCAGCAGCTCAAAGGCAGGGGTTGGTGATCAGCCCCAGCATTTT; cdr3_aa: CASSSKAGVGDQPQHF
v_call: TRBV24-1; j_call: TRBJ2-7; d_call: .; clone_size: .; cdr3_nt: TGTGCCACCAGTGATTCGACAGGCTACGAGCAGTACTTC; cdr3_aa: CATSDSTGYEQYF
v_call: TRBV10-3; j_call: TRBJ1-2; d_call: TRBD1; clone_size: .; cdr3_nt: TGTGCCATCAGAGACAGGGGAGTCTTCTATGGCTACACCTTC; cdr3_aa: CAIRDRGVFYGYTF
v_call: TRBV15; j_call: TRBJ2-1; d_call: TRBD2; clone_size: .; cdr3_nt: TGTGCCACCAGCAGAGGTGATTCTAGCGGGCTCAATGAGCAGTTCTTC; cdr3_aa: CATSRGDSSGLNEQFF
v_call: TRBV4-1; j_call: TRBJ1-3; d_call: .; clone_size: many; cdr3_nt: TGCGCCAGCAGGCCGACAGCCTCCTCTGGAAACACCATATATTTT; cdr3_aa: CASRPTASSGNTIYF
v_call: TRBV5-1; j_call: TRBJ1-1; d_call: .; clone_size: .; cdr3_nt: TGCGCCAGCAGCGCCGGGGGGCAGAACACTGAAGCTTTCTTT; cdr3_aa: CASSAGGQNTEAFF
v_call: TRBV5-1; j_call: TRBJ1-6; d_call: .; clone_size: many; cdr3_nt: TGCGCCAGCAGCTCAGGGGCAGGGGATAATTCACCCCTCCACTTT; cdr3_aa: CASSSGAGDNSPLHF
v_call: TRBV7-2; j_call: TRBJ2-3; d_call: .; clone_size: .; cdr3_nt: TGTGCCAGCAGCTTAGTGGAGGATACGCAGTATTTT; cdr3_aa: CASSLVEDTQYF
v_call: TRBV12-3/TRBV12-4; j_call: TRBJ2-2; d_call: TRBD1; clone_size: few; cdr3_nt: TGTGCCAGCAGTCGTAACAGGGGAGTTGGCGGGGAGCTGTTTTTT; cdr3_aa: CASSRNRGVGGELFF
v_call: TRBV2; j_call: TRBJ2-1; d_call: .; clone_size: .; cdr3_nt: TGTGCCAGCTCACCCCAGGGGTTAGATTTCAATGAGCAGTTCTTC; cdr3_aa: CASSPQGLDFNEQFF